One sample yielded the 30 T cell receptor beta chains listed below, sequenced in a study of radiotherapy plus CTLA-4 blockade in lung cancer. Produced via immunoSEQ multiplex PCR; TCRdb's table is partial and in-frame only. This sample carries tens of thousands of clones, about four fifths of them seen once, and the ten largest clones take roughly 17%. Sequenced here: peripheral blood, sampled from a patient treated with radiotherapy plus ipilimumab. The receptors stem from a human donor with non-small cell lung cancer that progressed on radiotherapy plus ipilimumab.

CDR3 sequence: CASSVGQGPPYEQYF. In nucleotides, the CDR3 is TGTGCCAGCAGCGTCGGTCAGGGGCCCCCCTACGAGCAGTACTTC. The V and J genes are TRBV9 and TRBJ2-7, with a possible D match to TRBD1 (6 bases). The CDR3 extends over 15 amino acids. CDR1 SGDLS and CDR2 YYNGEE come from the germline V gene. V lost 2 bases and J 2 bases, leaving 14 bases between the germline ends.

The chain links TRBV7-2 to TRBJ2-5; D is unclear. From germline, CDR1 is SGHTA and CDR2 FQGNSA. The CDR3 is 15 amino acids. V was pared by 0 bases and J by 5 bases, with 13 bases between. The CDR3 here is CASSLASGQRETQYF. For the CDR3, the DNA is TGTGCCAGCAGCTTAGCGTCAGGCCAGAGGGAGACCCAGTACTTC.

This clone appeared once. V gene TRBV9 combines with J gene TRBJ1-4; D is unclear. Germline V CDR1 and CDR2: SGDLS, YYNGEE. CDR3 length: 15 amino acids. V lost 0 bases and J 8 bases, leaving 14 bases between the germline ends. The CDR3 region is CASSVGRRVEEKLFF. The CDR3 coding sequence is TGTGCCAGCAGCGTAGGTAGGCGGGTAGAGGAAAAACTGTTTTTT.

The chain has TRBV6-1 and TRBJ1-2, with 8 bases lining up with TRBD1. There are 13 residues in the CDR3. Germline trimming cut 6 bases from V and 8 bases from J; bases unmatched to any gene: 8. Germline V gives CDR1 MNHNS, CDR2 SASEGT. CDR3 amino acids: CASRGGQGGGYTF. In nucleotides, the CDR3 is TGTGCCAGCAGGGGAGGACAGGGAGGCGGCTACACCTTC.

This chain links TRBV6-5 with TRBJ1-1, with no clear D. The CDR3 covers 11 residues. V was pared by 5 bases and J by 4 bases, with 5 bases between. CDR1 is MNHEY, CDR2 SVGAGI, per germline. CDR3 sequence reads: CASSVTTEAFF. The DNA for the CDR3 is TGTGCCAGCAGTGTAACCACTGAAGCTTTCTTT.

This clone was counted only a few times. The V call is TRBV28, the J call TRBJ2-2, with TRBD2 matching 9 bases. In germline, CDR1 is MDHEN, CDR2 SYDVKM. V gave up 3 bases and J gave up 2 bases; unmatched junction bases: 4. This CDR3 is built from 16 residues. The CDR3 DNA sequence: TGTGCCAGCAGTTTCGGCGGGAGGGCTAACACCGGGGAGCTGTTTTTT. Its translation: CASSFGGRANTGELFF.

The rearrangement links TRBV7-2 to TRBJ1-2; D not certain. The CDR3 sequence is 14 residues long. V lost 5 bases and J lost 3, with 13 bases in between. Germline CDR1 is SGHTA and CDR2 is FQGNSA. This chain's CDR3 is CASSLVVADYGYTF. The CDR3 coding sequence is TGTGCCAGCAGCCTCGTTGTTGCGGACTATGGCTACACCTTC.

The chain employs TRBV9 and TRBJ2-7; 8 nucleotides match TRBD2. The CDR3 is made up of 15 amino acids. J gave up 3 bases and V 4 bases, and 9 bases lay outside the gene matches. Germline V gene data show CDR1 as SGDLS and CDR2 as YYNGEE. The CDR3, as DNA: TGTGCCAGCAGCCCCCGGGGGGGTTCTGGCTACGAGCAGTACTTC. This encodes CASSPRGGSGYEQYF.

This clone showed up just a few times. V and J are TRBV6-1 and TRBJ2-7; D not resolved. CDR1 is MNHNS, CDR2 SASEGT, per germline. CDR3 length equals 13 residues. Trimming left V 5 bases short and J 0 bases short, with 8 bases between. The CDR3 DNA follows: TGTGCCAGCAGTTCCACGTACTCCTACGAGCAGTACTTC. Protein product: CASSSTYSYEQYF.

The chain uses TRBV27 and TRBJ1-1; D gene unclear. CDR1 MNHEY and CDR2 SMNVEV come from the germline V gene (reference sequence). With 3 bases removed from V and 0 bases from J, the gap between germline ends came to 8 bases. There are 14 residues in the CDR3. The CDR3 region has the DNA TGTGCCAGCAGTTTTGGGGAAATGAACACTGAAGCTTTCTTT. Its protein product is CASSFGEMNTEAFF.

The chain couples TRBV7-9 to TRBJ2-7, with TRBD2 identical over 8 bases. The V and J ends lost 5 bases and 3 bases, in that order; junction bases with no gene match: 12. Looked up from germline, CDR1 is SEHNR and CDR2 is FQNEAQ (reference sequence). The CDR3 totals 16 residues. CDR3 region: CASSTNQAGAGYEQYF. CDR3 coding DNA: TGTGCCAGCAGCACCAACCAAGCGGGAGCGGGCTACGAGCAGTACTTC. Based on the CDR3 plus reference TRBV7-9 and TRBJ2-7, the full variable domain is DTGVSQNPRHKITKRGQNVTFRCDPISEHNRLYWYRQTLGQGPEFLTYFQNEAQLEKSRLLSDRFSAERPKGSFSTLEIQRTEQGDSAMYLCASSTNQAGAGYEQYFGPGTRLTVT.

The V call is TRBV7-9, the J call TRBJ2-3; D is unresolved. The CDR3 runs to 12 residues. Looked up from germline, CDR1 is SEHNR and CDR2 is FQNEAQ (reference sequence). The V and J ends lost 2 bases and 6 bases respectively, with 6 bases between them. CDR3 coding DNA: TGTGCCAGCAGCTTATATCCGGATACGCAGTATTTT. Translation gives CASSLYPDTQYF.

The rearrangement joins TRBV18 to TRBJ1-2, with 11 positions matching TRBD1. Losses at the gene ends were 3 bases for V and 1 base for J; bases not matched to a gene: 4. CDR1 and CDR2 (germline): KGHSH, LQKENI. The CDR3 runs 16 residues. CDR3 sequence: CASSPAGTGGNYGYTF. DNA for the CDR3: TGTGCCAGCTCACCTGCCGGGACAGGGGGTAACTATGGCTACACCTTC.

The chain joins TRBV9 to TRBJ2-5, with D unresolved. Deletions cut 1 base from V and 2 bases from J, with 12 bases between. The CDR3 is made up of 15 amino acids. Germline V gene sequence: CDR1 SGDLS, CDR2 YYNGEE. CDR3 region: CASSVWKGSQETQYF. In DNA form, the CDR3 reads TGTGCCAGCAGCGTATGGAAGGGCTCGCAAGAGACCCAGTACTTC.

The CDR3 spells CASREDSDSNQPQHF. CDR3 bases: TGTGCCAGCAGAGAGGACAGCGATAGCAATCAGCCCCAGCATTTT. The rearrangement uses TRBV2 and TRBJ1-5; TRBD1 is a possible D gene (6 bases). Trimming took off 6 bases at V and 0 bases at J, with 12 bases between the two ends. Germline V gives CDR1 SNHLY, CDR2 FYNNEI. The CDR3 spans 15 residues.

The genes are TRBV7-3 and TRBJ1-3, with D possibly being TRBD1 (5 bases). The CDR3 sequence is 13 residues long. Trimming shortened V by 5 bases and J by 3 bases, and 8 bases separated the two germline ends. CDR1 is SGHTA, CDR2 FQGTGA, per germline. Here the CDR3 reads CASSPGGGNTIYF. Here the CDR3 DNA reads TGTGCCAGCAGCCCCGGGGGTGGAAACACCATATATTTT.

The rearrangement links TRBV5-8 to TRBJ1-6, with D perhaps matching TRBD1 (5 bases). CDR1 and CDR2 (germline): SGHTS, YDEGEE. The CDR3 totals 14 residues. The ends were cut back, 4 bases at V and 11 bases at J, with 16 bases in the middle. CDR3 sequence: CASSLRGGGTPLHF. The CDR3 nucleotides read TGTGCCAGCAGCCTGAGGGGTGGTGGGACACCCCTCCACTTT. The whole variable domain, remainder taken from reference TRBV5-8 and TRBJ1-6, is EAGVTQSPTHLIKTRGQQATLRCSPISGHTSVYWYQQALGLGLQFLLWYDEGEERNRGNFPPRFSGRQFPNYSSELNVNALELEDSALYLCASSLRGGGTPLHFGNGTRLTVT.

This clone was detected a few times. J is TRBJ1-5 and V is TRBV2; D perhaps matches TRBD1 (5 bases). V gave up 0 bases and J gave up 0 bases, with 6 bases separating them. The CDR3 has 15 amino acids. Germline values: CDR1 SNHLY, CDR2 FYNNEI. As DNA, the CDR3 is TGTGCCAGCAGTGAAGCGGGGGTTAGCAATCAGCCCCAGCATTTT. It specifies CASSEAGVSNQPQHF.

The chain joins TRBV6-1 to TRBJ1-3; TRBD1 might be the D (5 bases). The CDR3 is 14 residues long. V shed 1 base and J shed 2 bases, with 6 bases lying between them. Germline V gene lookup returns CDR1 MNHNS and CDR2 SASEGT. This CDR3 is CASSEGTTGNTIYF. In nucleotides, the CDR3 is TGTGCCAGCAGTGAAGGGACAACTGGAAACACCATATATTTT.

V and J are TRBV5-1 and TRBJ2-3; D gene ambiguous. The ends were cut back, 0 bases at V and 6 bases at J, with 5 bases in the middle. CDR3 length: 12 amino acids. Germline values: CDR1 SGHRS, CDR2 YFSETQ. CDR3 sequence: CASSLVLDTQYF. The CDR3 bases are TGCGCCAGCAGCTTGGTATTGGATACGCAGTATTTT.

The rearrangement links TRBV4-2 to TRBJ1-6, with TRBD1 matching 7 bases. The germline gives CDR1 LGHNA, CDR2 YNFKEQ. The CDR3 sequence is 15 residues long. V shed 0 bases and J 10 bases; nucleotides not matched to a gene: 6. CDR3 in DNA: TGTGCCAGCAGCCAAGATTCAGGGGGGGACTCACCCCTCCACTTT. It translates to CASSQDSGGDSPLHF.

The chain employs TRBV7-8 and TRBJ2-3; D unresolved. V shed 1 base and J shed 11 bases, with 10 bases lying between them. The CDR3 extends over 12 amino acids. From germline, CDR1 is SGHVS and CDR2 FQNEAQ. Written as DNA, the CDR3 is TGTGCCAGCAGCTTAGAGGGCCCTATGCAGTATTTT. This codes for CASSLEGPMQYF. The full variable domain, with the rest looked up from reference TRBV7-8 and TRBJ2-3, is GAGVSQSPRYKVAKRGQDVALRCDPISGHVSLFWYQQALGQGPEFLTYFQNEAQLDKSGLPSDRFFAERPEGSVSTLKIQRTQQEDSAVYLCASSLEGPMQYFGPGTRLTVL.

The rearrangement joins TRBV4-1 to TRBJ2-7, with 10 bases matching TRBD2. CDR3 length: 15 amino acids. V shed 5 bases, J shed 6 bases, and the junction held 10 bases outside the gene matches. Per the germline V gene, CDR1 is MGHRA and CDR2 is YSYEKL. The CDR3 protein is CASSYGLAAWSEQYF. CDR3 nucleotides: TGCGCCAGCAGCTACGGACTAGCGGCTTGGAGCGAGCAGTACTTC.

J is TRBJ2-5 and V is TRBV4-1, with 8 bases matching TRBD2. Germline CDR1 MGHRA, CDR2 YSYEKL. The length of the CDR3 is 17 residues. J lost 7 bases, V lost 1 base, and 14 bases had no gene match. The CDR3: CASSQGYGSGSWGTQYF. As DNA, the CDR3 is TGCGCCAGCAGCCAAGGGTACGGAAGCGGGAGCTGGGGGACCCAGTACTTC.

The rearrangement uses TRBV19 and TRBJ2-1; 7 bases map to TRBD1. Losses at the gene ends were 5 bases for V and 3 bases for J; bases not matched to a gene: 4. CDR3 length: 14 residues. Germline V gene sequence: CDR1 LNHDA, CDR2 SQIVND (reference sequence). The CDR3 bases are TGTGCCAGTAGTCGGGACAGTTTCTACAATGAGCAGTTCTTC. Amino acid sequence: CASSRDSFYNEQFF.

This clone has a handful of counts. The V gene is TRBV2, the J gene TRBJ2-3; TRBD1 is a possible D gene (5 bases). CDR3 size: 14 residues. CDR1 and CDR2 (germline): SNHLY, FYNNEI. Between the trimmed V and J ends, which lost 5 bases and 2 bases, there was a span of 11 bases. CDR3 protein: CASSYSGPTDTQYF. The DNA of the CDR3 is TGTGCCAGCAGTTATTCAGGGCCCACAGATACGCAGTATTTT.

This clone is labeled as medium-sized (0.01 to 0.1%). The chain is built from TRBV9 and TRBJ2-3; possibly TRBD2 for D (6 bases). This CDR3 spans 15 amino acids. The V end was cut by 4 bases, the J end by 0 bases, with 12 bases between. CDR1 and CDR2 from the germline V gene are SGDLS and YYNGEE. The CDR3 coding sequence is TGTGCCAGCAGCTTCGCCGGGACTAGCACAGATACGCAGTATTTT. This gives the protein CASSFAGTSTDTQYF.

The J gene is TRBJ1-5, the V gene TRBV28; no reliable D call. This CDR3 spans 15 amino acids. Germline V CDR1 and CDR2: MDHEN, SYDVKM. Trimming removed 5 bases from V and 3 bases from J, with 14 bases in between. Written as DNA, the CDR3 is TGTGCCAGCAGTGCTCCGGTCAGCCCCAATCAGCCCCAGCATTTT. This encodes CASSAPVSPNQPQHF.

This chain joins TRBV5-6 and TRBJ2-7; 9 bases are shared with TRBD1. CDR3 length: 14 residues. Germline trimming cut 3 bases from V and 7 bases from J; bases unmatched to any gene: 8. Germline V lookup: CDR1 SGHDT, CDR2 YYEEEE. DNA of the CDR3: TGTGCCAGCAGCTATTGGACAGGGGCTCGGGAGCAGTACTTC. This codes for CASSYWTGAREQYF.

This clone was observed once. The chain carries TRBV27 and TRBJ2-1; the match to TRBD2 covers 7 bases. The germline gives CDR1 MNHEY, CDR2 SMNVEV (reference sequence). Losses at the gene ends were 7 bases for V and 4 bases for J; bases not matched to a gene: 7. CDR3 length: 14 amino acids. CDR3 loop: CASNRASGYNEQFF. The CDR3 DNA is TGTGCCAGCAATAGGGCTAGCGGATACAATGAGCAGTTCTTC.